The 2 T cell receptor beta chains in this list originate from one sample, sequenced in a study of early T cells in non-severe SARS-CoV-2 infection. MiXCR, run by TCRdb on the 5' RACE reads, gives a single entry per CDR3 protein. The repertoire has approximately 27,000 distinct CDR3 sequences, about 4.2% of them found once; the top ten carry around 10%. The sequenced sample was whole blood. The source is an adult who was a healthcare worker with PCR-confirmed SARS-CoV-2 infection or an uninfected control (not recorded which).

This clonotype was recorded many times. The J gene is TRBJ1-5, the V gene TRBV6-1; 7 bases are shared with TRBD1. The CDR3 sequence is 15 residues long. V shed 5 bases and J 4 bases; nucleotides not matched to a gene: 8. Germline V gene lookup returns CDR1 MNHNS and CDR2 SASEGT. CDR3 sequence (DNA): TGTGCCAGCAGTCCTACAGGGGCTCGAAATCAGCCCCAGCATTTT. It yields the protein CASSPTGARNQPQHF.

The chain joins TRBV5-1 to TRBJ2-7; perhaps D is TRBD1 or TRBD2 (5 bases each). CDR3 length equals 14 residues. Trimming took off 5 bases at V and 2 bases at J, with 14 bases between the two ends. CDR1 is SGHRS and CDR2 is YFSETQ in the germline V gene. CDR3 sequence reads: CASSKAADTYEQYF. CDR3 DNA: TGCGCCAGCAGTAAAGCGGCGGACACCTACGAGCAGTACTTC.